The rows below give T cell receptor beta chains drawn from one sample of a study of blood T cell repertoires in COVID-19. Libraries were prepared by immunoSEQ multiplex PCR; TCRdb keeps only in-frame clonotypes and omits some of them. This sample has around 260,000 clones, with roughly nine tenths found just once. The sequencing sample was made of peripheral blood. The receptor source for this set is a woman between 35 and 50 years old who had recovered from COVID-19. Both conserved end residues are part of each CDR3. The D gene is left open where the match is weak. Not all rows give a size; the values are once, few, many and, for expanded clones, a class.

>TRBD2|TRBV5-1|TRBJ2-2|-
CASSPRLAGTQTPNTGELFF
TGCGCCAGCAGCCCCAGACTAGCGGGAACCCAGACGCCGAACACCGGGGAGCTGTTTTTT
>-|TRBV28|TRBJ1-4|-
CASSYPTDEKLFF
TGTGCCAGCAGTTACCCGACAGATGAAAAACTGTTTTTT
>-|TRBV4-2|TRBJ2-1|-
CASSQERRAGILSSYNEQFF
TGTGCCAGCAGCCAAGAGCGGAGGGCCGGAATATTGAGCTCCTACAATGAGCAGTTCTTC
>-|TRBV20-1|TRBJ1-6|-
CSASGAAYNSPLHF
TGCAGTGCTAGTGGGGCAGCATATAATTCACCCCTCCACTTT
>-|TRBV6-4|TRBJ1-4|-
CASSATATNEKLFF
TGTGCCAGCAGTGCGACAGCAACTAATGAAAAACTGTTTTTT
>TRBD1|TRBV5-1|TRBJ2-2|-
CASSSPPGQVPPTGELFF
TGCGCCAGCAGCTCCCCGCCCGGACAGGTCCCCCCCACCGGGGAGCTGTTTTTT
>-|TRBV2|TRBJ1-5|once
CASPPAWLGQRNQPQHF
TGTGCCAGCCCGCCAGCTTGGTTAGGACAGCGCAATCAGCCCCAGCATTTT
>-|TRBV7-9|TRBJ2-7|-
CATSRNSYEQYF
TGTGCTACCTCCCGGAACAGCTACGAGCAGTACTTC
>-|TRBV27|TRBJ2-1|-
CASSLTLLAPSSFNEQFF
TGTGCCAGCAGTTTAACGCTCCTAGCCCCGAGTTCCTTTAATGAGCAGTTCTTC
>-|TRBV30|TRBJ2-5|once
CAWNRPGSEETQYF
TGTGCCTGGAACAGACCGGGATCCGAAGAGACCCAGTACTTC
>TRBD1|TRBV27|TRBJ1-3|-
CASSFTGTAGNTIYF
TGTGCCAGCAGTTTTACCGGGACAGCTGGAAACACCATATATTTT
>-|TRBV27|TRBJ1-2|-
CASSGEPNYGYTF
TGTGCCAGCAGCGGTGAGCCTAACTATGGCTACACCTTC
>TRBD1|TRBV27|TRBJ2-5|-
CASSFSGQGQTQYF
TGTGCCAGCAGTTTCTCCGGACAGGGGCAGACCCAGTACTTC
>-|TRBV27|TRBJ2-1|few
CASSPDSYNEQFF
TGTGCCAGCAGTCCGGACAGTTACAATGAGCAGTTCTTC
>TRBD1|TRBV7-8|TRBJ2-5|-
CASSLGQQLQETQYF
TGTGCCAGCAGCCTGGGACAGCAGCTCCAAGAGACCCAGTACTTC
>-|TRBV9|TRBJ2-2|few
CASSTSIEAGELFF
TGTGCCAGCAGCACGTCCATAGAAGCCGGGGAGCTGTTTTTT
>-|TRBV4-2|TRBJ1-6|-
CASSQGRDSPLHF
TGTGCCAGCAGCCAGGGCCGAGATTCACCCCTCCACTTT
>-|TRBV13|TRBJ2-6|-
CASRVTGANVLTF
TGTGCCAGCCGGGTGACTGGGGCCAACGTCCTGACTTTC
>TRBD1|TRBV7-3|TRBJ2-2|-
CASSPTGGFRTGELFF
TGTGCCAGCAGCCCAACAGGGGGCTTCCGAACCGGGGAGCTGTTTTTT
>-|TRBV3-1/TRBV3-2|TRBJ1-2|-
CASSQGTGKNGYTF
TGTGCCAGCAGCCAAGGAACAGGGAAGAATGGCTACACCTTC
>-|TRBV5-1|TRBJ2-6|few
CASSTRQAGTEMDSGANVLTF
TGCGCCAGCAGCACCCGACAGGCGGGCACTGAGATGGACTCTGGGGCCAACGTCCTGACTTTC
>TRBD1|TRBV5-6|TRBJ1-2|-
CASGGRGNYGYTF
TGTGCCAGCGGAGGCAGGGGGAACTATGGCTACACCTTC
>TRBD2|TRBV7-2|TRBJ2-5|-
CASSLEVGRGNKETQYF
TGTGCCAGCAGCTTAGAGGTGGGGCGGGGGAACAAAGAGACCCAGTACTTC
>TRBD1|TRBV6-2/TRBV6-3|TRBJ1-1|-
CASSKGDRGPGTEAFF
TGTGCCAGCAGTAAAGGGGACAGGGGGCCGGGCACTGAAGCTTTCTTT
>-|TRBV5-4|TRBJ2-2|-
CASSLGLGQKNTGELFF
TGTGCCAGCAGCTTGGGCCTTGGACAGAAGAACACCGGGGAGCTGTTTTTT
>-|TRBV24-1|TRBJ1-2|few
CATSDTDSPYGYTF
TGTGCCACCAGTGATACCGACAGCCCCTATGGCTACACCTTC
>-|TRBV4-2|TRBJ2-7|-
CASSPEDSYEQYF
TGTGCCAGCAGCCCGGAGGACTCCTACGAGCAGTACTTC
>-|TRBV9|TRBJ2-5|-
CASSVSSPGVRETQYF
TGTGCCAGCAGCGTAAGCTCTCCAGGGGTACGGGAGACCCAGTACTTC
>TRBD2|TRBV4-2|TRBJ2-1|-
CASSQDPAGGPVNEQFF
TGTGCCAGCAGCCAAGATCCTGCGGGAGGGCCTGTAAATGAGCAGTTCTTC
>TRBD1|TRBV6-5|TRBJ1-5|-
CASRDRGNQPQHF
TGTGCCAGCAGGGACAGGGGCAATCAGCCCCAGCATTTT
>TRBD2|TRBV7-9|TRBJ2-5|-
CASSPGLAGETQYF
TGTGCCAGCAGCCCCGGACTAGCAGGAGAGACCCAGTACTTC
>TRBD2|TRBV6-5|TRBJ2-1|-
CASVGEGPYNEQFF
TGTGCCAGCGTTGGGGAGGGCCCTTACAATGAGCAGTTCTTC
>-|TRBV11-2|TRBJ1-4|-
CASSLDPGGFATNEKLFF
TGTGCCAGCAGCTTAGACCCTGGCGGCTTTGCAACTAATGAAAAACTGTTTTTT
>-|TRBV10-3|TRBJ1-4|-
CAISESLGAVGEKLFF
TGTGCCATCAGTGAGTCTTTGGGGGCGGTAGGTGAAAAACTGTTTTTT
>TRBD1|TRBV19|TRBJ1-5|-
CASTIKTGASQPQHF
TGTGCCAGTACCATCAAGACAGGGGCGAGTCAGCCCCAGCATTTT
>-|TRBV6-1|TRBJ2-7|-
CASSEARTVTYEQYF
TGTGCCAGCAGTGAGGCCAGGACAGTGACCTACGAGCAGTACTTC
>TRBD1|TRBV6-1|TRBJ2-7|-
CASSEWDREYEQYF
TGTGCCAGCAGTGAGTGGGACAGGGAGTACGAGCAGTACTTC
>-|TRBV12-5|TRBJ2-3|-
CASGLGGDTDTQYF
TGTGCTAGTGGTTTGGGGGGGGACACAGATACGCAGTATTTT
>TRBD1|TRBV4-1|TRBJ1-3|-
CASRTGAAGNTIYF
TGCGCCAGCAGAACAGGGGCGGCTGGAAACACCATATATTTT
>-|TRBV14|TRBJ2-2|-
CASSPPAGELFF
TGTGCCAGCAGCCCCCCTGCCGGGGAGCTGTTTTTT
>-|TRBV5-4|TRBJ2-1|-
CASSLGGRGDNEQFF
TGTGCCAGCAGCTTGGGAGGCAGGGGTGACAATGAGCAGTTCTTC
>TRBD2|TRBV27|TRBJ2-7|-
CASSDLSGNTYEQYF
TGTGCCAGCAGTGACCTTAGCGGGAACACCTACGAGCAGTACTTC
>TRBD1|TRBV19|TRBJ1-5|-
CASSISFQDRGSNQPQHF
TGTGCCAGTAGTATTTCCTTCCAGGACAGGGGTAGCAATCAGCCCCAGCATTTT
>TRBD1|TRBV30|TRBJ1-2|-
CAWISGGSYGYTF
TGTGCCTGGATCTCAGGGGGCTCCTATGGCTACACCTTC
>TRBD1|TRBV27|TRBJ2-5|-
CASSLNPPGQINQETQYF
TGTGCCAGCAGTTTAAACCCCCCGGGACAGATAAACCAAGAGACCCAGTACTTC
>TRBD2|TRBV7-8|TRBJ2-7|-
CASSPHQGLAGEFSYEQYF
TGTGCCAGCAGCCCACACCAGGGACTAGCGGGAGAGTTCTCCTACGAGCAGTACTTC
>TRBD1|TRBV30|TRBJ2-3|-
CAWSEGRGFADTQYF
TGTGCCTGGAGTGAAGGCAGGGGGTTTGCAGATACGCAGTATTTT
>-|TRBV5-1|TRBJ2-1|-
CASSLVGGSYNEQFF
TGCGCCAGCAGCTTGGTCGGGGGTTCCTACAATGAGCAGTTCTTC
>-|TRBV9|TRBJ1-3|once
CASSVAGQGGGNTIYF
TGTGCCAGCAGCGTAGCGGGCCAGGGAGGTGGAAACACCATATATTTT
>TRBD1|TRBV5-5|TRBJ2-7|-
CASRLGQGEFYEQYF
TGTGCCAGCAGATTAGGACAGGGGGAGTTTTACGAGCAGTACTTC
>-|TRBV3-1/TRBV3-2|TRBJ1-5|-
CASSQELGGPQPQHF
TGTGCCAGCAGCCAAGAACTCGGTGGTCCTCAGCCCCAGCATTTT
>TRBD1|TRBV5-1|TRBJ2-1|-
CASSYAEGAYNEQFF
TGCGCCAGCAGCTACGCAGAGGGGGCTTACAATGAGCAGTTCTTC
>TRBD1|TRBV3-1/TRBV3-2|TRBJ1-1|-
CASSLSQGDTEAFF
TGTGCCAGCAGCCTCAGCCAGGGGGACACTGAAGCTTTCTTT
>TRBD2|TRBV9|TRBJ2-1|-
CASSPRLAGGNEQFF
TGTGCCAGCAGCCCTAGACTAGCGGGGGGCAATGAGCAGTTCTTC
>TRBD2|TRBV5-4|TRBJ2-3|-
CASSIGTTRTDTQYF
TGTGCCAGCAGCATCGGGACTACTCGCACAGATACGCAGTATTTT